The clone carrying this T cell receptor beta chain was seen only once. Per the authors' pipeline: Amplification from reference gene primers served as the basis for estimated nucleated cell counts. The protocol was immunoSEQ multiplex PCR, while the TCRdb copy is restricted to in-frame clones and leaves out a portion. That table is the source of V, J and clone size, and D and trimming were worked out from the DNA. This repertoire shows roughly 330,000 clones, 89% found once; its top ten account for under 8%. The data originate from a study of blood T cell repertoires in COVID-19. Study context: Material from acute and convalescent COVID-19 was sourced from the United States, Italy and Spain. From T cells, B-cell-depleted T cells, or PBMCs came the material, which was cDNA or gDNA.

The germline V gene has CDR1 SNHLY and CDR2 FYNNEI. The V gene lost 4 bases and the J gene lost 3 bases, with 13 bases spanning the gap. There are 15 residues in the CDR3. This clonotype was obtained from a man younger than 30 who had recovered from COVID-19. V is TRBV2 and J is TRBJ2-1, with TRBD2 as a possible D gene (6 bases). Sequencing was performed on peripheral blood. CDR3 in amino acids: CASSGPSDLYNEQFF. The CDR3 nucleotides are TGTGCCAGCAGTGGCCCTAGCGACCTCTACAATGAGCAGTTCTTC.